This TCR beta chain was identified during a study of CD8 T cells in ankylosing spondylitis. This CDR3 contains 16 residues. The V and J ends lost 3 bases and 9 bases, in that order; junction bases with no gene match: 10. Notes on this clonotype: Its antigen is unknown.

Study-wide points: As reported, disease-linked clones showed significant enrichment in matched ankylosing spondylitis synovial fluid. What appeared characteristic of ankylosing spondylitis blood was a TCR beta motif of about eight highly homologous variants. Previous work reported some of these motif variants in the synovial fluid and blood of reactive arthritis. CD8+ by phenotype, disease-linked clones were relatively rare in peripheral blood.

One entry per CDR3 protein results from TCRdb running MiXCR on the 5' RACE reads. Altogether 470,000 or so distinct CDR3 sequences are present, 25% to 30% being singletons, with the ten largest covering under 0.9%. The chain is built from TRBV12-3 or TRBV12-4 and TRBJ2-1; TRBD2 matches at 11 bases. Sequences were obtained from blood, either unsorted or a sorted T cell fraction (not recorded which). The source of this sequence is a male donor with ankylosing spondylitis. The DNA for the CDR3 is TGTGCCAGCAGTTTGGGTTTAGCGGGAGGGAGTAGTGAGCAGTTCTTC. Translating it yields CASSLGLAGGSSEQFF.